These 27 T cell receptor beta chains were sequenced from one sample in a study of blood T cell repertoires in COVID-19. Profiled with immunoSEQ multiplex PCR; TCRdb holds only in-frame clones, not every one. The sample carries tens of thousands of clones, over 75% recorded once. The sample comprised peripheral blood. The receptors come from a human donor with active COVID-19. The donor label of this sample is uncertain.

The CDR3 spells CASSLERSSGANVLTF. CDR3 DNA: TGTGCCAGCAGTTTGGAGAGGAGCTCTGGGGCCAACGTCCTGACTTTC. This sequence joins TRBV28 and TRBJ2-6; D not resolved. Germline values: CDR1 MDHEN, CDR2 SYDVKM. V was trimmed by 3 bases and J by 0 bases, leaving 9 bases between them. The CDR3 length is 16 residues.

Here the CDR3 DNA reads TGTGCCAGCAGCCAAGGGGGCCTAGCGGGCCTCACCGGGGAGCTGTTTTTT. Protein: CASSQGGLAGLTGELFF. The chain has TRBV4-2 and TRBJ2-2; 8 positions agree with TRBD2. Germline trimming cut 1 base from V and 4 bases from J; bases unmatched to any gene: 8. From germline, CDR1 is LGHNA and CDR2 YNFKEQ. This CDR3 spans 17 amino acids.

This rearrangement joins TRBV7-2 to TRBJ2-2; D not certain. The CDR3 totals 14 residues. The V and J ends lost 6 bases and 0 bases respectively, with 8 bases between them. Germline values: CDR1 SGHTA, CDR2 FQGNSA. The chain's CDR3 is CASSGTTNTGELFF. In DNA, the CDR3 is TGTGCCAGCAGTGGTACTACGAACACCGGGGAGCTGTTTTTT.

The rearrangement uses TRBV11-3 and TRBJ2-1; 7 bases are shared with TRBD2. With V trimmed by 0 bases and J by 5 bases, 7 bases remained unmatched. The CDR3 has 16 residues. Germline CDR1 is SGHNT and CDR2 is YENEEA. The CDR3: CASSLEGGRAHNEQFF. CDR3 coding DNA: TGTGCCAGCAGCTTAGAAGGTGGGAGGGCTCACAATGAGCAGTTCTTC.

This chain uses TRBV9 with TRBJ2-5; 15 bases match TRBD2. Per the germline V gene, CDR1 is SGDLS and CDR2 is YYNGEE. V trimming: 4 bases; J trimming: 5 bases; junction bases outside the gene matches: 6. This CDR3 has 16 residues. CDR3 coding DNA: TGTGCCAGCAGCTTGGGACTAGCGGGGGGAAGGGAGACCCAGTACTTC. Translated: CASSLGLAGGRETQYF.

The sample holds one count of this clone. This chain links TRBV12-3 or TRBV12-4 with TRBJ1-2; D remains ambiguous. Deletions cut 2 bases from V and 8 bases from J, with 9 bases between. CDR3 length: 12 residues. Here the CDR3 DNA reads TGTGCCAGCAGTTTAAACGTCGGGGGCTACACCTTC. This encodes CASSLNVGGYTF.

V and J are TRBV7-3 and TRBJ2-2, with a possible D match to TRBD2 (6 bases). Germline CDR1 reads SGHTA; CDR2 reads FQGTGA. The V end lost 5 bases, the J end lost 2 bases, and 9 bases lay between the germline ends. There are 14 residues in the CDR3. CDR3 sequence: CASSRDFNTGELFF. CDR3 nucleotide sequence: TGTGCCAGCAGCCGGGACTTCAACACCGGGGAGCTGTTTTTT.

This chain uses TRBV27 with TRBJ2-7, with a possible D match to TRBD2 (6 bases). Trimming stripped 5 bases from V and 6 bases from J, with 17 bases between. There are 14 residues in the CDR3. Germline V lookup: CDR1 MNHEY, CDR2 SMNVEV (reference sequence). CDR3 sequence: CASSHRDLGGEQYF. DNA for the CDR3: TGTGCCAGCAGTCACCGGGACTTGGGCGGCGAGCAGTACTTC.

This rearrangement joins TRBV6-2 or TRBV6-3 to TRBJ2-5; 9 bases match TRBD2. The length of the CDR3 is 15 residues. Germline assignment: CDR1 MNHEY and CDR2 SVGEGT. The J segment lost 3 bases and the V segment lost 2 bases, leaving 4 bases of the junction unmatched. The CDR3: CASSYAGGPEETQYF. The CDR3 bases are TGTGCCAGCAGTTACGCGGGAGGGCCGGAAGAGACCCAGTACTTC.

The table lists this clone with a count of one. The chain couples TRBV19 to TRBJ1-4; 8 bases agree with TRBD1. The CDR3 covers 14 residues. Trimming at V came to 3 bases and at J to 8 bases, leaving 5 bases not matched to a gene. From germline, CDR1 is LNHDA and CDR2 SQIVND (reference sequence). The chain's CDR3 is CASSIGQGPEKLFF. DNA for the CDR3: TGTGCCAGTAGTATTGGACAGGGCCCCGAAAAACTGTTTTTT.

V usage is TRBV5-8 and J usage is TRBJ2-2; 7 positions match TRBD2. In germline, CDR1 is SGHTS, CDR2 YDEGEE. J lost 1 base, V lost 4 bases, and 10 bases had no gene match. There are 17 residues in the CDR3. CDR3 sequence reads: CASSPPFERGNTGELFF. The CDR3 nucleotides read TGTGCCAGCAGCCCACCCTTTGAGCGGGGGAACACCGGGGAGCTGTTTTTT.

The rearrangement uses TRBV2 and TRBJ1-5; 8 bases line up with TRBD1. V lost 4 bases to trimming and J lost 0 bases; unmatched junction nucleotides: 8. From germline, CDR1 is SNHLY and CDR2 FYNNEI. The CDR3 loop spans 17 amino acids. CDR3 sequence (DNA): TGTGCCAGCAGTGGCCAACAGGGGGGATATAGCAATCAGCCCCAGCATTTT. It is translated as CASSGQQGGYSNQPQHF.

This rearrangement joins TRBV5-1 to TRBJ2-2, with TRBD1 matching over 11 bases. In germline, CDR1 is SGHRS, CDR2 YFSETQ. V lost 4 bases to trimming and J lost 3 bases; unmatched junction nucleotides: 5. CDR3 length equals 16 residues. As DNA, the CDR3 is TGCGCCAGCAGCCCCCCGGGACAGGGGGACACCGGGGAGCTGTTTTTT. Encoded protein: CASSPPGQGDTGELFF.

The rearrangement links TRBV15 to TRBJ2-3, with 10 bases lining up with TRBD2. The CDR3 covers 17 residues. Germline values: CDR1 LNHNV, CDR2 YYDKDF (reference sequence). Trimming at V came to 3 bases and at J to 1 base, leaving 7 bases not matched to a gene. CDR3 in DNA: TGTGCCACCAGCAGCACTACGCTAGCGGGAGGCACAGATACGCAGTATTTT. Translation: CATSSTTLAGGTDTQYF.

This chain links TRBV29-1 with TRBJ1-1; possibly TRBD1 for D (5 bases). CDR1 and CDR2 from the germline V gene are SQVTM and ANQGSEA. V was pared by 7 bases and J by 1 base, with 13 bases between. This CDR3 is built from 13 residues. CDR3 nucleotides: TGCAGCGGAAGACAGTGGGGGAACACTGAAGCTTTCTTT. Amino acid sequence: CSGRQWGNTEAFF.

This clone has just one count. The V call is TRBV6-2 or TRBV6-3, the J call TRBJ2-1; TRBD2 agrees at 8 bases. The CDR3 runs 16 residues. CDR1 and CDR2 (germline): MNHEY, SVGEGT. V was clipped by 5 bases and J by 1 base; unmatched bases: 7. The CDR3 coding sequence is TGTGCCAGCAGTCCAATCAGCGGGAGTTCCTACAATGAGCAGTTCTTC. Its translation: CASSPISGSSYNEQFF.

The chain joins TRBV7-9 to TRBJ2-4; 7 positions match TRBD1. Germline loops: CDR1 SEHNR, CDR2 FQNEAQ (reference sequence). V shed 3 bases, J shed 0 bases, and the junction held 5 bases outside the gene matches. This CDR3 contains 16 residues. DNA for the CDR3: TGTGCCAGCAGCTTCCGGACAGGAATAGCCAAAAACATTCAGTACTTC. Residues: CASSFRTGIAKNIQYF.

The rearrangement uses TRBV5-1 and TRBJ2-1; tentatively, D is TRBD1 (6 bases). The germline V and J ends were trimmed by 4 bases and 0 bases, with 11 bases remaining between them. Germline CDR1 and CDR2: SGHRS and YFSETQ. This CDR3 region has 15 residues. The CDR3 reads CASSRGHLSYNEQFF. As DNA, the CDR3 is TGCGCCAGCAGCCGGGGACACCTCTCCTACAATGAGCAGTTCTTC.

This clone was seen a single time. The gene calls are TRBV6-4 and TRBJ2-2, with D possibly matching TRBD1 (6 bases). The CDR3 is 18 residues long. The germline CDR1 and CDR2 sequences are MRHNA and SNTAGT. V gave up 6 bases and J gave up 4 bases, with 24 bases separating them. As DNA, the CDR3 is TGTGCCAGCAGGACACTGCTACCGGACAGAGGGCCCACCGGGGAGCTGTTTTTT. Encoded protein: CASRTLLPDRGPTGELFF.

The chain is built from TRBV7-2 and TRBJ2-1, with 16 positions matching TRBD2. With 1 base clipped from V and 7 bases from J, the junction kept 4 bases outside the gene matches. This CDR3 spans 17 amino acids. Germline assignment: CDR1 SGHTA and CDR2 FQGNSA. As DNA, the CDR3 is TGTGCCAGCAGCTTAGTGGGGACTAGCGGGAGGGTAAATGAGCAGTTCTTC. It yields the protein CASSLVGTSGRVNEQFF.

The chain couples TRBV6-2 or TRBV6-3 to TRBJ1-1; 8 bases fit TRBD1. The CDR3 loop spans 16 amino acids. The V segment lost 4 bases and the J segment 5 bases; nucleotides outside the gene matches: 12. The germline V gene has CDR1 MNHEY and CDR2 SVGEGT. The DNA for the CDR3 is TGTGCCAGCAGTTTGAGGGCAGGGGGCGCGGCAACTGAAGCTTTCTTT. Amino acid sequence: CASSLRAGGAATEAFF.

The chain is built from TRBV28 and TRBJ1-1; a possible D gene is TRBD1 (5 bases). The CDR3 loop spans 15 amino acids. Germline V CDR1 and CDR2: MDHEN, SYDVKM. The V end was cut by 2 bases, the J end by 4 bases, with 14 bases between. The CDR3 region is CASSLHGGVATEAFF. The CDR3 region has the DNA TGTGCCAGCAGTTTACACGGGGGGGTGGCCACTGAAGCTTTCTTT.

This sequence joins TRBV5-1 and TRBJ2-1; 13 bases align to TRBD2. This CDR3 has 15 residues. Germline V lookup: CDR1 SGHRS, CDR2 YFSETQ. Unmatched junction bases numbered 5, after V lost 2 bases and J lost 9 bases. The CDR3, as DNA: TGCGCCAGCAGCTTCGGGACTAGCGGGAATAGTGAGCAGTTCTTC. Amino acid sequence: CASSFGTSGNSEQFF.

The chain joins TRBV5-5 to TRBJ2-5, with 15 bases matching TRBD2. Looked up from germline, CDR1 is SGHKS and CDR2 is YYEKEE (reference sequence). CDR3 length: 17 residues. Trimming took 4 bases from V and 0 from J; bases not matched to a gene: 4. DNA for the CDR3: TGTGCCAGCAGCCTAGGGACTAGCGGGGGGAACCAAGAGACCCAGTACTTC. The encoded protein is CASSLGTSGGNQETQYF.

The V and J genes are TRBV5-6 and TRBJ2-7; 8 bases fit TRBD1. Germline CDR1 and CDR2: SGHDT and YYEEEE. This CDR3 is 14 amino acids long. The V and J ends lost 2 bases and 7 bases, in that order; junction bases with no gene match: 8. The CDR3 protein is CASSFQDRAREQYF. The CDR3 DNA follows: TGTGCCAGCAGCTTTCAGGACAGGGCACGAGAGCAGTACTTC.

V and J are TRBV5-1 and TRBJ2-1; D unresolved. The germline V gene has CDR1 SGHRS and CDR2 YFSETQ. The V end was cut by 0 bases, the J end by 2 bases, with 12 bases between. The CDR3 consists of 16 residues. The DNA for the CDR3 is TGCGCCAGCAGCTTGGGATATAGCTCGACCTACAATGAGCAGTTCTTC. This gives the protein CASSLGYSSTYNEQFF. The full variable domain, rest sourced from reference TRBV5-1 and TRBJ2-1, is KAGVTQTPRYLIKTRGQQVTLSCSPISGHRSVSWYQQTPGQGLQFLFEYFSETQRNKGNFPGRFSGRQFSNSRSEMNVSTLELGDSALYLCASSLGYSSTYNEQFFGPGTRLTVL.

The genes are TRBV2 and TRBJ2-3, with 7 bases identical to TRBD1. V gave up 6 bases and J gave up 2 bases; unmatched junction bases: 11. The CDR3 covers 16 residues. CDR1 and CDR2 from the germline V gene are SNHLY and FYNNEI. This CDR3 reads CASSQSVKGATDTQYF. The CDR3 DNA reads as TGTGCCAGCAGCCAATCCGTGAAGGGGGCCACAGATACGCAGTATTTT.